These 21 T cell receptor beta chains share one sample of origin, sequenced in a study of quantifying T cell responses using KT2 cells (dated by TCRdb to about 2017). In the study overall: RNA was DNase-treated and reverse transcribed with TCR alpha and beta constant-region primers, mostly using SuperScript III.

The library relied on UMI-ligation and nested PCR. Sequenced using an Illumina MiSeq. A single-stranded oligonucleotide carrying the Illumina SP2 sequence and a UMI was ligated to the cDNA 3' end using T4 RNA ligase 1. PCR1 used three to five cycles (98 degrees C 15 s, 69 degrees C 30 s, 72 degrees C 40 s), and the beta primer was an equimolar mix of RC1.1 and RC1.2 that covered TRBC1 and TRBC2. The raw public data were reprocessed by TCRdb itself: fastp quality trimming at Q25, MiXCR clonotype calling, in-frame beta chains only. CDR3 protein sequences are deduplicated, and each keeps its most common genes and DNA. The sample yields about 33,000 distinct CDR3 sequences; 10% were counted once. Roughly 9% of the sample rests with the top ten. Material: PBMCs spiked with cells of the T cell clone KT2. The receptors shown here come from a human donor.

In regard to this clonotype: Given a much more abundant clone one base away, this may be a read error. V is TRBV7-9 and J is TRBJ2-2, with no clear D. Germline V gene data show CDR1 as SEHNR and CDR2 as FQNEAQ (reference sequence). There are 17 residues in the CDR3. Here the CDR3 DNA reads TGTGCCAGCAGCCCCCCGTTGGACGGAACGAACACCGTGGAGCTGTTTTTT. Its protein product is CASSPPLDGTNTVELFF.

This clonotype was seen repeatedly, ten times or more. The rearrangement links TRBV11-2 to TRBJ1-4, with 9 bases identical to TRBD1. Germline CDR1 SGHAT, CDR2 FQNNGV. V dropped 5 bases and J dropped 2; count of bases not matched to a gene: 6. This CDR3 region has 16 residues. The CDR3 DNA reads TGTGCCAGCAGCCCGGGACAGGGTCTGACTAATGAAAAACTGTTTTTT. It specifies CASSPGQGLTNEKLFF.

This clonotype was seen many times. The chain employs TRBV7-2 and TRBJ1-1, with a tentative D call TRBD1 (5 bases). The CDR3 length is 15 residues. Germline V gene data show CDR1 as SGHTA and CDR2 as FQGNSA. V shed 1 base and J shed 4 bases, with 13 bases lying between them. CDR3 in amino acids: CASSLVAGLGTEAFF. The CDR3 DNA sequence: TGTGCCAGCAGCTTAGTGGCAGGGTTGGGCACTGAAGCTTTCTTT. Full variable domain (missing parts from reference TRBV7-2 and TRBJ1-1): GAGVSQSPSNKVTEKGKDVELRCDPISGHTALYWYRQSLGQGLEFLIYFQGNSAPDKSGLPSDRFSAERTGGSVSTLTIQRTQQEDSAVYLCASSLVAGLGTEAFFGQGTRLTVV.

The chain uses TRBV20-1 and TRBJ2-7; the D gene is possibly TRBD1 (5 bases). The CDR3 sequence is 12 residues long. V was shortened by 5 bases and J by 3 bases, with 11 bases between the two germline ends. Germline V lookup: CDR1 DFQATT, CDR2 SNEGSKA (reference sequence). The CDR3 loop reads CSAYDRNYEQYF. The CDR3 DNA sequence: TGCAGTGCTTACGACAGAAACTACGAGCAGTACTTC.

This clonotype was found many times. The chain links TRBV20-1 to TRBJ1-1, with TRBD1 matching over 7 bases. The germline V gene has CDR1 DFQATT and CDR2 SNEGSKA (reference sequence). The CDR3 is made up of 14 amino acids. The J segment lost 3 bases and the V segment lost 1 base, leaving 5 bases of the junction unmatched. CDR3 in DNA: TGCAGTGCTAGAGGAGGAGACAGGGACACTGAAGCTTTCTTT. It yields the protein CSARGGDRDTEAFF.

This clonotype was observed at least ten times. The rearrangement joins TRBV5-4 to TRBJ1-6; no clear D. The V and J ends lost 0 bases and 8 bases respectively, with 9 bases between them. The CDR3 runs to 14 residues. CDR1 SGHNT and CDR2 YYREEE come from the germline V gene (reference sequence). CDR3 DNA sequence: TGTGCCAGCAGCTTGGCCCCGGAGGATTCACCCCTCCACTTT. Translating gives CASSLAPEDSPLHF.

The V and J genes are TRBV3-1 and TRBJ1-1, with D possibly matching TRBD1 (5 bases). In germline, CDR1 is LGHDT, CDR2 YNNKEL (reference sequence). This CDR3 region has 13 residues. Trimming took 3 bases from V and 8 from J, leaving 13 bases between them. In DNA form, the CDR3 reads TGTGCCAGCAGCCAGAAAAGGGGATCCGAAGCTTTCTTT. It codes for CASSQKRGSEAFF.

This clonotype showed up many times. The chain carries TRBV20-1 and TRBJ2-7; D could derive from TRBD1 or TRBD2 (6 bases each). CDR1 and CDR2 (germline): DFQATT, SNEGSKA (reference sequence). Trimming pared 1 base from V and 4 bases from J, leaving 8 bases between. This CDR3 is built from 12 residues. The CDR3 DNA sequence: TGCAGTGCTAGAGTAGGGGGGTACGAGCAGTACTTC. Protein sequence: CSARVGGYEQYF.

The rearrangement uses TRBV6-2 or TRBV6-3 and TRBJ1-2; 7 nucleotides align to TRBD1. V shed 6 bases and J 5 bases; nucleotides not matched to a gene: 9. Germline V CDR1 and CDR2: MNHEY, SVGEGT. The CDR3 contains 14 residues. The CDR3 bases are TGTGCCAGCAGATCGACGGGACAGAAGTATGGCTACACCTTC. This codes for CASRSTGQKYGYTF.

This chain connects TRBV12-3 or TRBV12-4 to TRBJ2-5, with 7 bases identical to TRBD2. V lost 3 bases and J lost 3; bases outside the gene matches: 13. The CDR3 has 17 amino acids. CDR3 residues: CASSFLGGRASEETQYF. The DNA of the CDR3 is TGTGCCAGCAGTTTCCTTGGTGGGAGGGCCTCGGAAGAGACCCAGTACTTC.

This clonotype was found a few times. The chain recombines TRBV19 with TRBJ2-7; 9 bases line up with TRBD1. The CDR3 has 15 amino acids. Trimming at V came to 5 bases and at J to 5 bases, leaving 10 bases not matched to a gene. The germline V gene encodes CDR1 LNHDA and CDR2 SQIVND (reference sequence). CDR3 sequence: CASSPSGTGNNEQYF. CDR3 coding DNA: TGTGCCAGTAGTCCCTCCGGGACAGGGAATAACGAGCAGTACTTC. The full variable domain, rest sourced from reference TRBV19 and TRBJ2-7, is DGGITQSPKYLFRKEGQNVTLSCEQNLNHDAMYWYRQDPGQGLRLIYYSQIVNDFQKGDIAEGYSVSREKKESFPLTVTSAQKNPTAFYLCASSPSGTGNNEQYFGPGTRLTVT.

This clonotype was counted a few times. Here the CDR3 reads CASSEEPGQGTYEQYF. DNA of the CDR3: TGTGCCAGCAGCGAGGAGCCGGGACAGGGAACCTACGAGCAGTACTTC. This rearrangement joins TRBV9 to TRBJ2-7; 9 bases fit TRBD1. Germline assignment: CDR1 SGDLS and CDR2 YYNGEE. The V segment lost 3 bases and the J segment 2 bases; nucleotides outside the gene matches: 9. This CDR3 is 16 amino acids long.

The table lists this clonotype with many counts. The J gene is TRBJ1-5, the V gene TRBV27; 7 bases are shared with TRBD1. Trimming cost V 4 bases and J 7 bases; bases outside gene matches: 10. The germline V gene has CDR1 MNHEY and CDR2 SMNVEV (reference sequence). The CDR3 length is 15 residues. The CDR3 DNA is TGTGCCAGCAGTTCGGTACAGGGGATAGGGCAGCCCCAGCATTTT. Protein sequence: CASSSVQGIGQPQHF.

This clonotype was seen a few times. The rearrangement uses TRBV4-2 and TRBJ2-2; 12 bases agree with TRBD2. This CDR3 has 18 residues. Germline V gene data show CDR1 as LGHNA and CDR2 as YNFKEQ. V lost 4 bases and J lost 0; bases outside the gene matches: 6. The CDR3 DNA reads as TGTGCCAGCAGCCCACGACTAGCGGGGGCCTCGAACACCGGGGAGCTGTTTTTT. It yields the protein CASSPRLAGASNTGELFF.

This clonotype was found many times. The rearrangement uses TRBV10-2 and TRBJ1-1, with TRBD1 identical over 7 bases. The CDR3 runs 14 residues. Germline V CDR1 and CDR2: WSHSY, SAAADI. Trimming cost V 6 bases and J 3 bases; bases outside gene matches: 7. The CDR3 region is CASRPRQGYTEAFF. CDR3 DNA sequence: TGCGCCAGCAGGCCTCGACAGGGCTACACTGAAGCTTTCTTT.

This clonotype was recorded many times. The CDR3 sequence: CSAKSFGGTYNEQFF. CDR3 sequence (DNA): TGCAGTGCGAAGTCATTCGGGGGAACCTACAATGAGCAGTTCTTC. The J gene is TRBJ2-1, the V gene TRBV20-1; a weak D match, TRBD2 (6 bases). CDR1 is DFQATT and CDR2 is SNEGSKA in the germline V gene (reference sequence). The CDR3 is 15 amino acids. Trimming cost V 6 bases and J 2 bases, with 17 bases left between them.

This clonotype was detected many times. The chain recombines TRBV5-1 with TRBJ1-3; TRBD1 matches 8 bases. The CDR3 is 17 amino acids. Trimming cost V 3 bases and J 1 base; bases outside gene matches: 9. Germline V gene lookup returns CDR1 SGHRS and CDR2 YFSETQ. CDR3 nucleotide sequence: TGCGCCAGCAGCTATGGACAGGGCGGTGGATCTGGAAACACCATATATTTT. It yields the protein CASSYGQGGGSGNTIYF.

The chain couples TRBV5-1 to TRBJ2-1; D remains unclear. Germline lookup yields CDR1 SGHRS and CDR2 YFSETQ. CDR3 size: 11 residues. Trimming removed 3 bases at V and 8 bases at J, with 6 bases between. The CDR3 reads CASSSTHEQFF. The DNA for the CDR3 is TGCGCCAGCAGCTCGACACATGAGCAGTTCTTC. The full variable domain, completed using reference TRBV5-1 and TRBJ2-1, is KAGVTQTPRYLIKTRGQQVTLSCSPISGHRSVSWYQQTPGQGLQFLFEYFSETQRNKGNFPGRFSGRQFSNSRSEMNVSTLELGDSALYLCASSSTHEQFFGPGTRLTVL.

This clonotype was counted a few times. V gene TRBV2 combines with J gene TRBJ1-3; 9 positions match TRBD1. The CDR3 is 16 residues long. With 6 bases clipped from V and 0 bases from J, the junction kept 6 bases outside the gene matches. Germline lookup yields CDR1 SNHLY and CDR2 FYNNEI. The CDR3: CASRPGQGISGNTIYF. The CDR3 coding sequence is TGTGCCAGCAGACCGGGACAGGGTATCTCTGGAAACACCATATATTTT.

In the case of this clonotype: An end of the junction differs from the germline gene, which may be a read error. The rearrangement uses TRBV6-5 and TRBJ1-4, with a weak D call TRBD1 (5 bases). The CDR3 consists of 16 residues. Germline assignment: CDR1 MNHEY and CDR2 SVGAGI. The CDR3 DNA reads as TGTGCCAGCAGATGGACTAGCGGGGCCGCTAACGAAAAACTGTTTTTT. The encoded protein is CASRWTSGAANEKLFF.

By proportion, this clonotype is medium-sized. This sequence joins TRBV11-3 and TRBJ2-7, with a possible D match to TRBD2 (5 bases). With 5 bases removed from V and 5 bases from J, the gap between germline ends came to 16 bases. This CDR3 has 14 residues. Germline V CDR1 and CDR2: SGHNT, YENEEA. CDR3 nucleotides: TGTGCCAGCAGCCCCGCAAACGGGATCGACGAGCAGTACTTC. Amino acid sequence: CASSPANGIDEQYF. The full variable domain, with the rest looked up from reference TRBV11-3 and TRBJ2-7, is EAGVVQSPRYKIIEKKQPVAFWCNPISGHNTLYWYLQNLGQGPELLIRYENEEAVDDSQLPKDRFSAERLKGVDSTLKIQPAELGDSAVYLCASSPANGIDEQYFGPGTRLTVT.